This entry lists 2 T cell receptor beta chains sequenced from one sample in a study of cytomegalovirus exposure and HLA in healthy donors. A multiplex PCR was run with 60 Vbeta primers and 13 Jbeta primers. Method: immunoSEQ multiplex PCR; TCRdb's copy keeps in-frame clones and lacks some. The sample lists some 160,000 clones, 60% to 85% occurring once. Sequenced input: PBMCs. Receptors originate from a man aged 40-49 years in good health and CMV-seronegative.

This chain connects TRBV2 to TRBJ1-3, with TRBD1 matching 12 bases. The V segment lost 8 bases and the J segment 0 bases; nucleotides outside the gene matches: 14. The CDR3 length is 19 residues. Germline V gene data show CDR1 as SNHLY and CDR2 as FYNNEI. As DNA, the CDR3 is TGTGCCAGCCGGGACTTCCGGGACAGGGGGCCCCTCTCTGGAAACACCATATATTTT. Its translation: CASRDFRDRGPLSGNTIYF. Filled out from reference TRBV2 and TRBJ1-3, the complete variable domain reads EPEVTQTPSHQVTQMGQEVILRCVPISNHLYFYWYRQILGQKVEFLVSFYNNEISEKSEIFDDQFSVERPDGSNFTLKIRSTKLEDSAMYFCASRDFRDRGPLSGNTIYFGEGSWLTVV.

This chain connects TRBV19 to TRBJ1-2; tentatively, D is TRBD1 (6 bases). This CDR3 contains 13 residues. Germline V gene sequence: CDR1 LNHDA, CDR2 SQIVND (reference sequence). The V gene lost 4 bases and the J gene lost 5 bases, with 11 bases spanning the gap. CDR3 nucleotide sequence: TGTGCCAGTAGTACCCCAGGGGAGTATGGCTACACCTTC. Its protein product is CASSTPGEYGYTF.